The clone carrying this TCR beta chain showed up just once. What it binds is unknown. At one end the junction does not follow the germline gene, possibly because of a read error. Unsorted whole blood served as the source of blood RNA, and germline DNA was extracted as well. TCR beta cDNA was reverse-transcribed from around 0.55 ug of total RNA. The reaction used a constant-region primer and ProtoScript II reverse transcriptase. Three nested multiplex PCR rounds of slightly modified ARM-PCR generated TCR beta libraries. The opening two PCR rounds, around 11 cycles each, paired TRBV1-TRBV30 forward primers with a C-beta reverse primer. MiXCR was run by TCRdb on the multiplex PCR reads, yielding one entry per CDR3 protein. The table shows almost 200,000 distinct CDR3 sequences, with roughly 61% occurring only once. The sample comes from a study of tumor-infiltrating lymphocytes in primary liver carcinoma.

Study observations and caveats: Bulk, unsorted sampling meant CD4+ and CD8+ repertoires went uncompared.

The CDR3 is 16 residues long. From germline, CDR1 is SGHAT and CDR2 FQNNGV. The source of this sequence is a woman between 55 and 75 years old with primary liver carcinoma and hepatitis B virus infection. V gene TRBV11-2 combines with J gene TRBJ2-7; weak D call: TRBD2 (5 bases). The sequenced material came from peripheral blood. The CDR3 nucleotides are TGTGCCAGCAGCTCCATGCTGGGGAGTGCTAGGTACGAGCAATACTTC. It codes for CASSSMLGSARYEQYF.